Listed below are T cell receptor beta chains from one sample, sequenced in a study of CD8+CD57+ T cells in acquired aplastic anemia. In TCRdb, the reads were re-called with MiXCR into one record per CDR3 protein. In the table there are under 500,000 distinct CDR3 sequences, less than 35% of which are singletons. The sample comprised sorted CD4+, CD8+, or CD8+CD57+ T cells (not recorded which) from PBMCs. The receptors shown here come from a human donor with aplastic anemia. The CDR3 runs from the conserved cysteine through the conserved F or W. A D gene is named only where the DNA matches it firmly. Rows may omit the clone size; those that give it use once, few, many or a size class.

j_gene: TRBJ1-4; v_gene: TRBV5-5; abundance: NA; d_gene: NA; CDR3aa: CASSKTGTATEKLFF; CDR3nt: TGTGCCAGCAGCAAGACCGGGACGGCCACTGAAAAACTGTTTTTT
j_gene: TRBJ1-6; v_gene: TRBV10-2; abundance: once; d_gene: TRBD1; CDR3aa: CASSEDGTGGYSPLHF; CDR3nt: TGCGCCAGCAGTGAGGACGGGACAGGGGGCTATTCACCCCTCCACTTT
j_gene: TRBJ1-2; v_gene: TRBV2; abundance: NA; d_gene: TRBD1; CDR3aa: CASSEGTGGSGYTF; CDR3nt: TGTGCCAGCAGTGAAGGGACAGGGGGCTCTGGCTACACCTTC
j_gene: TRBJ1-2; v_gene: TRBV14; abundance: NA; d_gene: TRBD1; CDR3aa: CASSGRGLSGYTF; CDR3nt: TGTGCCAGCAGTGGTAGGGGGCTCTCTGGCTACACCTTC
j_gene: TRBJ1-2; v_gene: TRBV3-1; abundance: NA; d_gene: NA; CDR3aa: CASSLLVGGKSNYGYTF; CDR3nt: TGTGCCAGCAGCCTCCTCGTGGGGGGTAAATCTAACTATGGCTACACCTTC
j_gene: TRBJ2-7; v_gene: TRBV20-1; abundance: many; d_gene: NA; CDR3aa: CSALTVTHRLEQYF; CDR3nt: TGCAGTGCTCTAACGGTGACTCATCGGCTCGAGCAGTACTTC
j_gene: TRBJ2-7; v_gene: TRBV5-1; abundance: once; d_gene: NA; CDR3aa: CASTMGAGVTYEQYF; CDR3nt: TGCGCCAGCACAATGGGGGCAGGGGTTACCTACGAGCAGTACTTC
j_gene: TRBJ2-7; v_gene: TRBV3-1; abundance: NA; d_gene: TRBD2; CDR3aa: CASSLTSGIYEQYF; CDR3nt: TGTGCCAGCAGCCTTACTAGCGGCATCTACGAGCAGTACTTC
j_gene: TRBJ2-5; v_gene: TRBV20-1; abundance: few; d_gene: TRBD2; CDR3aa: CSARELAFWETQYF; CDR3nt: TGCAGTGCTAGAGAACTAGCGTTCTGGGAGACCCAGTACTTC
j_gene: TRBJ2-2; v_gene: TRBV2; abundance: many; d_gene: NA; CDR3aa: CASSEAGSDTGELFF; CDR3nt: TGTGCCAGCAGTGAGGCGGGGTCCGACACCGGGGAGCTGTTTTTT
j_gene: TRBJ2-7; v_gene: TRBV9; abundance: many; d_gene: NA; CDR3aa: CASSVEPGPYEQYF; CDR3nt: TGTGCCAGCAGCGTAGAGCCAGGGCCCTACGAGCAGTACTTC
j_gene: TRBJ1-5; v_gene: TRBV19; abundance: many; d_gene: NA; CDR3aa: CASSIEAAYSNQPQHF; CDR3nt: TGTGCCAGTAGTATAGAGGCAGCATATAGCAATCAGCCCCAGCATTTT
j_gene: TRBJ1-1; v_gene: TRBV9; abundance: NA; d_gene: NA; CDR3aa: CASSGPPGGRTEAFF; CDR3nt: TGTGCCAGCAGCGGACCCCCGGGGGGCAGGACTGAAGCTTTCTTT
j_gene: TRBJ1-3; v_gene: TRBV6-5; abundance: NA; d_gene: NA; CDR3aa: CAGSSQPAGNTIYF; CDR3nt: TGTGCCGGCAGTTCGCAGCCCGCTGGAAACACCATATATTTT
j_gene: TRBJ2-1; v_gene: TRBV11-2; abundance: NA; d_gene: TRBD2; CDR3aa: CASSLEAGEYYEQFF; CDR3nt: TGTGCCAGCAGCTTAGAAGCGGGGGAGTATTACGAGCAGTTCTTC
j_gene: TRBJ2-2; v_gene: TRBV29-1; abundance: NA; d_gene: TRBD2; CDR3aa: CSLGSGGTGELFF; CDR3nt: TGCAGCTTAGGTAGCGGGGGCACCGGGGAGCTGTTTTTT
j_gene: TRBJ1-1; v_gene: TRBV7-9; abundance: NA; d_gene: NA; CDR3aa: CASSPRTVVEAFF; CDR3nt: TGTGCCAGCAGCCCAAGGACGGTAGTTGAAGCTTTCTTT
j_gene: TRBJ2-3; v_gene: TRBV14; abundance: NA; d_gene: TRBD2; CDR3aa: CASSQGFGTSGSTDTQYF; CDR3nt: TGTGCCAGCAGCCAAGGATTTGGGACTAGCGGCAGCACAGATACGCAGTATTTT
j_gene: TRBJ1-1; v_gene: TRBV11-2; abundance: few; d_gene: NA; CDR3aa: CASSLVRGGEAFF; CDR3nt: TGTGCCAGCAGCTTAGTTAGAGGTGGTGAAGCTTTCTTT
j_gene: TRBJ1-1; v_gene: TRBV20-1; abundance: few; d_gene: TRBD1; CDR3aa: CSASRTGVAEAFF; CDR3nt: TGCAGTGCTAGCAGGACAGGGGTTGCTGAAGCTTTCTTT
j_gene: TRBJ1-1; v_gene: TRBV24-1; abundance: many; d_gene: NA; CDR3aa: CATSEGARTEAFF; CDR3nt: TGTGCCACCAGTGAGGGGGCCCGTACTGAAGCTTTCTTT
j_gene: TRBJ1-4; v_gene: TRBV30; abundance: once; d_gene: NA; CDR3aa: CAWSVRRTTNEKLFF; CDR3nt: TGTGCCTGGAGTGTAAGAAGGACAACTAATGAAAAACTGTTTTTT
j_gene: TRBJ2-1; v_gene: TRBV9; abundance: few; d_gene: TRBD1; CDR3aa: CASSLQGDEQFF; CDR3nt: TGCGCCAGCAGCTTACAGGGGGATGAGCAGTTCTTC
j_gene: TRBJ1-4; v_gene: TRBV4-1; abundance: NA; d_gene: NA; CDR3aa: CASSQGAGNEKLFF; CDR3nt: TGCGCCAGCAGCCAAGGGGCAGGGAATGAAAAACTGTTTTTT
j_gene: TRBJ2-1; v_gene: TRBV15; abundance: many; d_gene: TRBD2; CDR3aa: CATSSSGAWNEQFF; CDR3nt: TGTGCCACCAGCAGTAGCGGGGCCTGGAATGAGCAGTTCTTC
j_gene: TRBJ1-2; v_gene: TRBV20-1; abundance: many; d_gene: TRBD1; CDR3aa: CSARAGRTGSTYGYTF; CDR3nt: TGCAGTGCTAGAGCCGGTAGGACAGGGAGCACCTATGGCTACACCTTC
j_gene: TRBJ2-1; v_gene: TRBV11-1; abundance: many; d_gene: TRBD1; CDR3aa: CASSPIRDRGNEQFF; CDR3nt: TGTGCCAGCAGTCCAATCCGGGACAGGGGCAATGAGCAGTTCTTC
j_gene: TRBJ1-6; v_gene: TRBV3-1; abundance: few; d_gene: NA; CDR3aa: CASSPPEGGGRIRSPLHF; CDR3nt: TGTGCCAGCAGCCCTCCCGAGGGTGGAGGTAGGATTAGGTCACCCCTCCACTTT
j_gene: TRBJ1-2; v_gene: TRBV29-1; abundance: NA; d_gene: NA; CDR3aa: CSVSLDFNGHTF; CDR3nt: TGTAGCGTCAGCTTGGATTTCAATGGCCACACCTTC
j_gene: TRBJ2-1; v_gene: TRBV25-1; abundance: NA; d_gene: TRBD2; CDR3aa: CASGTSVRNEQFF; CDR3nt: TGTGCCAGCGGGACTAGCGTTCGTAATGAGCAGTTCTTC
j_gene: TRBJ2-3; v_gene: TRBV19; abundance: many; d_gene: NA; CDR3aa: CASSLRGRPDTQYF; CDR3nt: TGTGCCAGTAGTTTGAGGGGGAGGCCAGATACGCAGTATTTT
j_gene: TRBJ1-6; v_gene: TRBV14; abundance: many; d_gene: NA; CDR3aa: CASSLSGDSPLHF; CDR3nt: TGTGCCAGCAGCCTGTCAGGGGATTCACCCCTCCACTTT
j_gene: TRBJ1-5; v_gene: TRBV25-1; abundance: few; d_gene: NA; CDR3aa: CASIEFGWGEDNQPQHF; CDR3nt: TGTGCCAGCATTGAATTTGGTTGGGGGGAGGACAACCAGCCCCAGCATTTT
j_gene: TRBJ1-1; v_gene: TRBV5-1; abundance: NA; d_gene: NA; CDR3aa: CASSLGGDNKRPEAFF; CDR3nt: TGCGCCAGCAGCTTAGGGGGGGATAACAAACGCCCTGAAGCTTTCTTT
j_gene: TRBJ2-2; v_gene: TRBV7-2; abundance: NA; d_gene: NA; CDR3aa: CASSLAARSNTGELFF; CDR3nt: TGTGCCAGCAGCTTAGCCGCCAGGAGTAACACCGGGGAGCTGTTTTTT
j_gene: TRBJ1-5; v_gene: TRBV19; abundance: many; d_gene: TRBD1; CDR3aa: CASSLNRGRGNQPQHF; CDR3nt: TGTGCCAGTAGCTTGAACAGGGGGCGAGGAAATCAGCCCCAGCATTTT
j_gene: TRBJ1-5; v_gene: TRBV28; abundance: few; d_gene: TRBD1; CDR3aa: CASSLKGARQPQHF; CDR3nt: TGTGCCAGCAGTTTGAAGGGGGCTCGGCAGCCCCAGCATTTT
j_gene: TRBJ1-1; v_gene: TRBV15; abundance: many; d_gene: NA; CDR3aa: CATSSLGIGTEAFF; CDR3nt: TGTGCCACCAGCAGCCTGGGGATCGGAACTGAAGCTTTCTTT
j_gene: TRBJ1-6; v_gene: TRBV10-3; abundance: many; d_gene: NA; CDR3aa: CAISDSGQSNSPLHF; CDR3nt: TGTGCCATCAGTGATTCGGGCCAGTCCAATTCACCCCTCCACTTT
j_gene: TRBJ2-6; v_gene: TRBV29-1; abundance: NA; d_gene: TRBD2; CDR3aa: CSVRTSGRLISGANVLTF; CDR3nt: TGCAGCGTCCGGACTAGCGGGCGCCTAATTTCTGGGGCCAACGTCCTGACTTTC
j_gene: TRBJ1-6; v_gene: TRBV30; abundance: few; d_gene: NA; CDR3aa: CAWDRKGGNSPLHF; CDR3nt: TGTGCCTGGGACAGAAAGGGGGGAAATTCACCCCTCCACTTT
j_gene: TRBJ1-5; v_gene: TRBV19; abundance: NA; d_gene: NA; CDR3aa: CASTTRDACDQPQHF; CDR3nt: TGTGCCAGTACCACTCGGGACGCCTGCGATCAGCCCCAGCATTTT
j_gene: TRBJ2-7; v_gene: TRBV12-3/TRBV12-4; abundance: many; d_gene: TRBD1; CDR3aa: CASSLGQGGEQYF; CDR3nt: TGTGCCAGCAGCCTAGGACAGGGGGGCGAGCAGTACTTC
j_gene: TRBJ2-5; v_gene: TRBV5-1; abundance: NA; d_gene: NA; CDR3aa: CVSSLGGLAVQETQYF; CDR3nt: TGCGTCAGCAGCTTGGGGGGCCTAGCAGTGCAAGAGACCCAGTACTTC
j_gene: TRBJ1-1; v_gene: TRBV27; abundance: once; d_gene: NA; CDR3aa: CATSIFMNTEAFF; CDR3nt: TGTGCCACCTCGATATTCATGAACACTGAAGCTTTCTTT
j_gene: TRBJ1-5; v_gene: TRBV6-2/TRBV6-3; abundance: NA; d_gene: NA; CDR3aa: CASSRDLLGNQPQHF; CDR3nt: TGTGCCAGCAGTCGGGACTTATTGGGCAATCAGCCCCAGCATTTT
j_gene: TRBJ2-2; v_gene: TRBV7-2; abundance: NA; d_gene: NA; CDR3aa: CASSLAGGFANTGELFF; CDR3nt: TGTGCCAGCAGCTTAGCAGGGGGGTTTGCGAACACCGGGGAGCTGTTTTTT
j_gene: TRBJ2-3; v_gene: TRBV7-3; abundance: few; d_gene: TRBD2; CDR3aa: CASSPSGSGTDTQYF; CDR3nt: TGTGCCAGCAGCCCTAGCGGGAGCGGGACAGATACGCAGTATTTT
j_gene: TRBJ2-3; v_gene: TRBV20-1; abundance: NA; d_gene: TRBD1; CDR3aa: CSAGDRGRRTDTQYF; CDR3nt: TGCAGTGCTGGAGACAGGGGGCGCCGCACAGATACGCAGTATTTT
j_gene: TRBJ1-5; v_gene: TRBV6-1; abundance: NA; d_gene: NA; CDR3aa: CASRGRFYSNQPQHF; CDR3nt: TGTGCCAGCAGGGGCCGGTTCTATAGCAATCAGCCCCAGCATTTT
j_gene: TRBJ1-3; v_gene: TRBV6-2/TRBV6-3; abundance: many; d_gene: NA; CDR3aa: CASSYSIQTGNTIYF; CDR3nt: TGTGCCAGCAGTTACTCGATACAGACCGGAAACACCATATATTTT
j_gene: TRBJ2-5; v_gene: TRBV29-1; abundance: many; d_gene: NA; CDR3aa: CSAGQQETQYF; CDR3nt: TGCAGCGCTGGACAGCAAGAGACCCAGTACTTC
j_gene: TRBJ2-5; v_gene: TRBV5-1; abundance: NA; d_gene: NA; CDR3aa: CASSPGGSFQETQYF; CDR3nt: TGCGCCAGCAGCCCCGGGGGATCCTTCCAAGAGACCCAGTACTTC